The clone carrying this T cell receptor beta chain was counted ten times or more. The antigen is unknown. The source of the sample is a study of spatial heterogeneity in lung cancer. Overall study findings and caveats: Higher tumor mutation counts went along with higher counts of expanded intratumoral alpha and beta TCRs.

Each molecule of TCR cDNA was tagged with one unique molecular identifier. A single record per CDR3 protein comes from TCRdb applying MiXCR to the 5' RACE reads. The sample lists some 7,000 distinct CDR3 sequences; 11% to 15% were seen once. The germline gives CDR1 MNHEY, CDR2 SVGEGT. This CDR3 region has 12 residues. With 3 bases removed from V and 8 bases from J, the gap between germline ends came to 10 bases. Noted time point: sample taken at primary tumor resection. This specimen was lung tumor tissue, taken at surgery. The chain has TRBV6-2 or TRBV6-3 and TRBJ1-2; D gene unclear. The sequence was collected from a male donor with early-stage non-small cell lung cancer. Here the CDR3 DNA reads TGTGCCAGCAGTTATGGAGCGGGAGGCTACACCTTC. Translated: CASSYGAGGYTF.